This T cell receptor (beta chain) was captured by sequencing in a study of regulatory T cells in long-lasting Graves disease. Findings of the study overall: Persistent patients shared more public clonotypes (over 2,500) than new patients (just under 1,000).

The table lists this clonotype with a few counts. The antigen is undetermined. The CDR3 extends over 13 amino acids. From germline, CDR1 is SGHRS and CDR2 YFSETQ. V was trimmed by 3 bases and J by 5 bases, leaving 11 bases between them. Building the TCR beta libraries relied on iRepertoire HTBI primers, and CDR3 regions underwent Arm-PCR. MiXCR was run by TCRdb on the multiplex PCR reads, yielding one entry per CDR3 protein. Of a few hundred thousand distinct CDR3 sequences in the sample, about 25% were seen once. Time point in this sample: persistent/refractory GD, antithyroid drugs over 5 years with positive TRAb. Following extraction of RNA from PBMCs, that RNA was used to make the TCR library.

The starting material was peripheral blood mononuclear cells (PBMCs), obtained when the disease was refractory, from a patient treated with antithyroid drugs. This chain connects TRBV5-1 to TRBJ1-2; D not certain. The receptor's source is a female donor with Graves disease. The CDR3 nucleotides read TGCGCCAGCAGCTCTCCGGGTCTGTATGGCTACACCTTC. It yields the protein CASSSPGLYGYTF.